Following are 22 T cell receptor beta chains from one sample sequenced in a study of shared clonotypes between healthy human individuals (dated by TCRdb to about 2020). The method behind the library was the immunoSEQ multiplex PCR assay. Not all clones reach the TCRdb copy of this immuneACCESS table, which keeps in-frame sequences only. Checked studies attribute under half of the gap to unresolved V genes and leave the rest unexplained. Recorded for this sample are roughly 570,000 clones; 95% to 98% of them occurred a single time. Clones ranked in the top ten supply approximately 0.33% of the sample. CD8 naive samples were CD45RO-negative cells positively selected for CCR7, giving a CD45RA+CCR7+ population that excluded TemRA cells. Sample: naive CD8+ T cells sorted from blood. The cell subset or site label, as the study defines it: CD45RA+CCR7+. These receptors came from a man between 25 and 39 years old in good health.

The V call is TRBV7-9, the J call TRBJ2-2, with 7 nucleotides matching TRBD1. Germline V gene sequence: CDR1 SEHNR, CDR2 FQNEAQ (reference sequence). The CDR3 has 15 amino acids. V shed 5 bases, J shed 6 bases, and the junction held 9 bases outside the gene matches. The DNA for the CDR3 is TGTGCCAGCAGCCACGACAGGGTGGGCGCCGGGGAGCTGTTTTTT. Its translation is CASSHDRVGAGELFF.

V is TRBV28 and J is TRBJ2-5, with D unclear. The ends were cut back, 6 bases at V and 5 bases at J, with 10 bases in the middle. CDR1 is MDHEN, CDR2 SYDVKM, per germline. The CDR3 runs to 12 residues. CDR3 DNA sequence: TGTGCCAGCAGCTCCTCACAGGAGACCCAGTACTTC. Translation: CASSSSQETQYF.

The chain recombines TRBV4-3 with TRBJ1-2; TRBD1 matches 9 bases. J lost 4 bases, V lost 0 bases, and 9 bases had no gene match. Germline V gives CDR1 LGHNA, CDR2 YSLEER. This CDR3 is built from 17 residues. CDR3 loop: CASSQDPGTGTTYGYTF. The CDR3 nucleotides read TGCGCCAGCAGCCAAGATCCCGGGACAGGGACGACCTATGGCTACACCTTC.

The rearrangement uses TRBV7-9 and TRBJ1-1; no clear D gene. The CDR3 runs to 13 residues. Germline CDR1 SEHNR, CDR2 FQNEAQ (reference sequence). Deletions cut 5 bases from V and 0 bases from J, with 7 bases between. This CDR3 reads CASSATLNTEAFF. CDR3 nucleotide sequence: TGTGCCAGCAGCGCTACACTGAACACTGAAGCTTTCTTT.

This rearrangement joins TRBV11-2 to TRBJ2-5; 9 nucleotides match TRBD2. The ends lost 5 bases at V and 5 bases at J; junction bases unmatched: 9. This CDR3 has 15 residues. The germline V gene has CDR1 SGHAT and CDR2 FQNNGV. CDR3 DNA: TGTGCCAGCAGCCTCGAGCTAGCGGGGTCCGAGACCCAGTACTTC. This encodes CASSLELAGSETQYF.

The chain uses TRBV7-9 and TRBJ2-3; TRBD1 matches 8 bases. The CDR3 contains 14 residues. Germline lookup yields CDR1 SEHNR and CDR2 FQNEAQ (reference sequence). V shed 0 bases, J shed 8 bases, and the junction held 4 bases outside the gene matches. CDR3 amino acids: CASSLAGTGPTQYF. Here the CDR3 DNA reads TGTGCCAGCAGCTTAGCGGGGACAGGCCCTACGCAGTATTTT.

The CDR3 loop reads CASSFRIPGLAGGLTGELFF. The CDR3 DNA is TGTGCCAGCAGTTTCCGTATACCGGGACTAGCGGGAGGGCTAACCGGGGAGCTGTTTTTT. V gene TRBV27 combines with J gene TRBJ2-2, with 16 nucleotides matching TRBD2. The V gene end was trimmed by 3 bases and the J gene end by 5 bases; junction bases not matched to a gene: 12. This CDR3 spans 20 amino acids. Germline lookup yields CDR1 MNHEY and CDR2 SMNVEV (reference sequence).

The chain carries TRBV7-7 and TRBJ2-1; D tentatively reads TRBD1 or TRBD2 (5 bases each). The CDR3 has 13 residues. Germline-derived CDR1 and CDR2 are SSHAT and FNYEAQ (reference sequence). V was shortened by 0 bases and J by 6 bases, with 6 bases between the two germline ends. The CDR3 reads CASSLAGTNEQFF. The DNA of the CDR3 is TGTGCCAGCAGCTTAGCAGGGACCAATGAGCAGTTCTTC.

This clone was detected only once. The V gene is TRBV28, the J gene TRBJ2-7, with no clear D. The CDR3 is 14 amino acids. Germline loops: CDR1 MDHEN, CDR2 SYDVKM. V was pared by 3 bases and J by 0 bases, with 9 bases between. The CDR3 is CASSLPVYSYEQYF. DNA of the CDR3: TGTGCCAGCAGTTTGCCGGTGTACTCCTACGAGCAGTACTTC.

In its sample, this clone was seen once. The CDR3 DNA follows: TGTGCCAGCAGTTCGGGGGGATCTGGAAACACCATATATTTT. Translating gives CASSSGGSGNTIYF. The chain carries TRBV6-6 and TRBJ1-3, with a weak D call TRBD1 (5 bases). The germline CDR1 and CDR2 sequences are MNHNY and SVGAGI (reference sequence). There are 14 residues in the CDR3. Trimming pared 4 bases from V and 1 base from J, leaving 8 bases between.

This chain uses TRBV7-3 with TRBJ2-3, with 9 positions matching TRBD2. CDR1 and CDR2 from the germline V gene are SGHTA and FQGTGA. The CDR3 spans 20 residues. Losses at the gene ends were 5 bases for V and 0 bases for J; bases not matched to a gene: 18. CDR3 residues: CASSTPSGVSHLSSTDTQYF. CDR3 nucleotides: TGTGCCAGCAGCACTCCTAGCGGGGTTTCCCATCTTTCTAGCACAGATACGCAGTATTTT.

The chain recombines TRBV29-1 with TRBJ1-1, with D uncertain. V gave up 0 bases and J gave up 5 bases, with 16 bases separating them. The CDR3 is 15 amino acids. CDR1 is SQVTM and CDR2 is ANQGSEA in the germline V gene. CDR3 DNA sequence: TGCAGCGTTGAAGATCCGGGGTTGGGCGGGACTGAAGCTTTCTTT. It encodes CSVEDPGLGGTEAFF.

The chain links TRBV4-1 to TRBJ2-1; D gene ambiguous. Trimming removed 4 bases from V and 10 bases from J, with 17 bases in between. Germline-derived CDR1 and CDR2 are MGHRA and YSYEKL. This CDR3 comprises 14 residues. DNA of the CDR3: TGCGCCAGCAGCCTCCTAGATTTAGCCCGCGAGCAGTTCTTC. Its protein is CASSLLDLAREQFF.

V is TRBV14 and J is TRBJ2-1; D remains ambiguous. The CDR3 extends over 14 amino acids. The germline CDR1 and CDR2 sequences are SGHDN and FVKESK. The ends were cut back, 1 base at V and 7 bases at J, with 11 bases in the middle. In nucleotides, the CDR3 is TGTGCCAGCAGCCAAGTTATGACCTCGAATGAGCAGTTCTTC. It specifies CASSQVMTSNEQFF.

The chain employs TRBV12-5 and TRBJ2-7; the match to TRBD2 covers 11 bases. The junction had 4 bases not matched to a gene; V was cut back by 2 bases and J by 4 bases. The CDR3 runs 15 residues. Per germline, CDR1 LGHNT and CDR2 FRNRAP. CDR3 sequence: CASGLRTSGSYEQYF. CDR3 bases: TGTGCTAGTGGTTTGCGGACTAGCGGGTCGTACGAGCAGTACTTC. Drawing the rest from reference TRBV12-5 and TRBJ2-7, the complete variable domain is DARVTQTPRHKVTEMGQEVTMRCQPILGHNTVFWYRQTMMQGLELLAYFRNRAPLDDSGMPKDRFSAEMPDATLATLKIQPSEPRDSAVYFCASGLRTSGSYEQYFGPGTRLTVT.

This clone was observed a few times. The V gene is TRBV7-9, the J gene TRBJ2-7; D not certain. The CDR3 covers 13 residues. The germline V gene has CDR1 SEHNR and CDR2 FQNEAQ (reference sequence). Trimming pared 8 bases from V and 3 bases from J, leaving 14 bases between. The DNA of the CDR3 is TGTGCCAGCCGTGGGGTAGGTAGCTACGAGCAGTACTTC. The encoded protein is CASRGVGSYEQYF.

V gene TRBV7-9 combines with J gene TRBJ2-1; 8 bases agree with TRBD2. CDR3 length equals 16 residues. Germline CDR1 reads SEHNR; CDR2 reads FQNEAQ (reference sequence). V was clipped by 5 bases and J by 0 bases; unmatched bases: 6. The CDR3 region is CASSPVSGSSYNEQFF. The CDR3, as DNA: TGTGCCAGCAGCCCAGTAAGCGGGAGCTCCTACAATGAGCAGTTCTTC.

The chain links TRBV9 to TRBJ2-3, with 7 bases lining up with TRBD2. Germline-derived CDR1 and CDR2 are SGDLS and YYNGEE. J lost 5 bases, V lost 3 bases, and 6 bases had no gene match. This CDR3 comprises 14 residues. The CDR3 loop is CASSAGGGLDTQYF. For the CDR3, the DNA is TGTGCCAGCAGCGCTGGGGGGGGTCTAGATACGCAGTATTTT. The variable domain in full, with the rest retrieved from reference TRBV9 and TRBJ2-3, is DSGVTQTPKHLITATGQRVTLRCSPRSGDLSVYWYQQSLDQGLQFLIQYYNGEERAKGNILERFSAQQFPDLHSELNLSSLELGDSALYFCASSAGGGLDTQYFGPGTRLTVL.

The chain carries TRBV27 and TRBJ2-3; 8 nucleotides agree with TRBD2. J gave up 6 bases and V 8 bases, and 13 bases lay outside the gene matches. This CDR3 spans 15 amino acids. Germline CDR1 MNHEY, CDR2 SMNVEV (reference sequence). The CDR3 sequence: CASGNNGRVVDTQYF. Here the CDR3 DNA reads TGTGCCAGCGGAAACAACGGGAGGGTAGTTGATACGCAGTATTTT.

This chain uses TRBV23-1 with TRBJ2-3, with D perhaps assigned TRBD1 or TRBD2 (5 bases each). TRBV23-1 is identified as an open reading frame with a role that is uncertain. The CDR3 has 15 residues. V gave up 2 bases and J gave up 7 bases, with 16 bases separating them. In DNA form, the CDR3 reads TGCGCCAGCAGTCAACCTGGGGACCCAGAAAATACGCAGTATTTT. This encodes CASSQPGDPENTQYF.

CDR3 bases: TGTGCCAGCAGCTTAGGCCTAGGACAGGAAAACTACAATGAGCAGTTCTTC. Translating gives CASSLGLGQENYNEQFF. The gene calls are TRBV13 and TRBJ2-1; TRBD1 matches at 7 bases. Germline assignment: CDR1 PRHDT and CDR2 FYEKMQ (reference sequence). V shed 0 bases and J 3 bases; nucleotides not matched to a gene: 8. The length of the CDR3 is 17 residues.

The CDR3 DNA reads as TGTGCCAGCAGTTTAGATACCTCGGGACAGGTCTACGAGCAGTACTTC. Amino acids: CASSLDTSGQVYEQYF. The V and J genes are TRBV27 and TRBJ2-7; 8 nucleotides agree with TRBD1. V trimming: 2 bases; J trimming: 3 bases; junction bases outside the gene matches: 9. Germline V lookup: CDR1 MNHEY, CDR2 SMNVEV (reference sequence). The CDR3 length is 16 residues.